What follows are 19 T cell receptor beta chains derived from one specimen sequenced in a study of T cell responses to AZD1222 COVID-19 vaccine. The table came from immunoSEQ multiplex PCR; TCRdb's copy has only in-frame clones and leaves some out. The sample lists some 200,000 clones, approximately 90% occurring once. The sample consisted of peripheral blood, taken 28 days after the second AZD1222 dose. These receptors came from an adult who received the AZD1222 COVID-19 vaccine.

The sample holds one count of this clone. CDR3 nucleotides: TGTGCCAGCAGTTACTCCGGGGAGCTGTTTTTT. This encodes CASSYSGELFF. This chain joins TRBV12-3 or TRBV12-4 and TRBJ2-2; unclear D gene. The CDR3 sequence is 11 residues long. Trimming removed 4 bases at V and 6 bases at J, with 3 bases between.

This clone is a singleton in its sample. The rearrangement uses TRBV6-5 and TRBJ2-2, with D unclear. The V end lost 2 bases, the J end lost 4 bases, and 8 bases lay between the germline ends. This CDR3 has 14 residues. CDR1 is MNHEY, CDR2 SVGAGI, per germline. In DNA form, the CDR3 reads TGTGCCAGCAGTTACCCCCAGCTCACCGGGGAGCTGTTTTTT. Its protein product is CASSYPQLTGELFF.

The chain couples TRBV30 to TRBJ1-4; D is uncertain. This CDR3 is built from 13 residues. Trimming stripped 7 bases from V and 4 bases from J, with 13 bases between. CDR1 is GTSNPN, CDR2 SVGIG, per germline (reference sequence). CDR3 DNA sequence: TGTGCCTCCTATGGGGTCGGTAATGAAAAACTGTTTTTT. It codes for CASYGVGNEKLFF.

The rearrangement joins TRBV4-2 to TRBJ1-2, with D unresolved. The CDR3 is made up of 14 amino acids. The germline gives CDR1 LGHNA, CDR2 YNFKEQ. V was shortened by 0 bases and J by 2 bases, with 7 bases between the two germline ends. The CDR3: CASSQDRSNYGYTF. The CDR3 bases are TGTGCCAGCAGCCAAGACAGGTCGAACTATGGCTACACCTTC.

The J gene is TRBJ2-1, the V gene TRBV28; D is uncertain. The CDR3 is made up of 12 amino acids. The V end lost 6 bases, the J end lost 6 bases, and 9 bases lay between the germline ends. Germline V CDR1 and CDR2: MDHEN, SYDVKM. Here the CDR3 reads CASREIGNEQFF. The CDR3 DNA sequence: TGTGCCAGCAGAGAGATAGGCAATGAGCAGTTCTTC.

The genes are TRBV2 and TRBJ1-3, with D unclear. The V end lost 2 bases, the J end lost 0 bases, and 5 bases lay between the germline ends. Germline CDR1 SNHLY, CDR2 FYNNEI. The CDR3 is 14 residues long. DNA of the CDR3: TGTGCCAGCAGTGAATTGACCTCTGGAAACACCATATATTTT. This sequence encodes CASSELTSGNTIYF. The variable domain in full, completed from reference TRBV2 and TRBJ1-3, reads EPEVTQTPSHQVTQMGQEVILRCVPISNHLYFYWYRQILGQKVEFLVSFYNNEISEKSEIFDDQFSVERPDGSNFTLKIRSTKLEDSAMYFCASSELTSGNTIYFGEGSWLTVV.

V gene TRBV10-3 combines with J gene TRBJ2-7; D not resolved. V was pared by 3 bases and J by 0 bases, with 9 bases between. The CDR3 extends over 14 amino acids. CDR1 ENHRY and CDR2 SYGVKD come from the germline V gene. The CDR3 nucleotides are TGTGCCATCAGTGACCCCAGGTTCTCCTACGAGCAGTACTTC. Its translation: CAISDPRFSYEQYF.

The chain combines TRBV6-6 with TRBJ2-5; unclear D gene. CDR1 is MNHNY and CDR2 is SVGAGI in the germline V gene (reference sequence). The germline V and J ends were trimmed by 0 bases and 4 bases, with 9 bases remaining between them. This CDR3 region has 14 residues. The CDR3 spells CASSYSRTLETQYF. The DNA of the CDR3 is TGTGCCAGCAGTTACTCGAGAACTTTAGAGACCCAGTACTTC.

The chain uses TRBV18 and TRBJ1-1; no definite D call. Trimming removed 3 bases from V and 7 bases from J, with 9 bases in between. The germline V gene encodes CDR1 KGHSH and CDR2 LQKENI. The CDR3 is 12 amino acids. CDR3 residues: CASSPGNGEAFF. In DNA, the CDR3 is TGTGCCAGCTCACCCGGTAACGGTGAAGCTTTCTTT.

This chain uses TRBV5-1 with TRBJ1-6; TRBD1 matches 9 bases. With V trimmed by 4 bases and J by 7 bases, 9 bases remained unmatched. This CDR3 is 16 amino acids long. Looked up from germline, CDR1 is SGHRS and CDR2 is YFSETQ. The CDR3 DNA follows: TGCGCCAGCAGCCCGCGGGGGACAGGGTCGAATTCACCCCTCCACTTT. The encoded protein is CASSPRGTGSNSPLHF.

V gene TRBV28 combines with J gene TRBJ2-2, with 7 bases that match TRBD2. Per the germline V gene, CDR1 is MDHEN and CDR2 is SYDVKM. CDR3 size: 18 residues. The trim removed 5 bases at V and 4 bases at J, leaving 16 bases unmatched. CDR3 sequence reads: CASSGWGGRPSGTGELFF. The CDR3 bases are TGTGCCAGCAGTGGATGGGGGGGACGCCCCTCGGGCACCGGGGAGCTGTTTTTT.

The rearrangement uses TRBV5-4 and TRBJ2-7, with D possibly being TRBD2 (6 bases). V gave up 0 bases and J gave up 9 bases, with 16 bases separating them. From germline, CDR1 is SGHNT and CDR2 YYREEE (reference sequence). This CDR3 comprises 14 residues. The CDR3 DNA reads as TGTGCCAGCAGCTTGGACCCGGGGGTGGTGGCGCAGTACTTC. Its translation is CASSLDPGVVAQYF.

This chain joins TRBV5-5 and TRBJ1-5; 9 bases align to TRBD1. Germline V gives CDR1 SGHKS, CDR2 YYEKEE (reference sequence). The CDR3 loop spans 15 amino acids. V lost 0 bases and J lost 4; bases outside the gene matches: 2. The CDR3, as DNA: TGTGCCAGCAGCTTGGGGGACAGGGAGAATCAGCCCCAGCATTTT. Its protein is CASSLGDRENQPQHF.

The CDR3 region has the DNA TGTGCCAGCAGTCCCACAGGGAACGCTTCACCCCTCCACTTT. Translated, it gives CASSPTGNASPLHF. This chain uses TRBV6-4 with TRBJ1-6, with D maybe TRBD1 (6 bases). CDR1 and CDR2 (germline): MRHNA, SNTAGT. The CDR3 is made up of 14 amino acids. V lost 5 bases to trimming and J lost 9 bases, with 14 bases between them.

The chain carries TRBV3-1 (or the pseudogene TRBV3-2) and TRBJ2-1; TRBD2 matches at 9 bases. V shed 5 bases, J shed 10 bases, and the junction held 3 bases outside the gene matches. The CDR3 spans 12 residues. Per germline, CDR1 LGHDT and CDR2 YNNKEL (reference sequence). The DNA for the CDR3 is TGTGCCAGCAGCAAGCTAGCGGGAGAGCAGTTCTTC. Amino acids: CASSKLAGEQFF.

V usage is TRBV27 and J usage is TRBJ1-2; D gene uncertain. Germline CDR1 and CDR2: MNHEY and SMNVEV (reference sequence). The CDR3 is made up of 13 amino acids. V shed 3 bases and J shed 4 bases, with 9 bases lying between them. CDR3 amino acids: CASSLGQFYGYTF. The CDR3 coding sequence is TGTGCCAGCAGTTTGGGCCAGTTCTATGGCTACACCTTC.

The rearrangement uses TRBV2 and TRBJ1-1; possibly TRBD1 for D (5 bases). Germline V gives CDR1 SNHLY, CDR2 FYNNEI. V shed 7 bases and J shed 6 bases, with 6 bases lying between them. The CDR3 has 10 residues. CDR3 sequence: CASMGPEAFF. The DNA for the CDR3 is TGTGCCAGCATGGGGCCTGAAGCTTTCTTT.

V and J are TRBV7-3 and TRBJ2-6; D gene uncertain. Germline-derived CDR1 and CDR2 are SGHTA and FQGTGA. This CDR3 is 14 amino acids long. Trimming removed 3 bases from V and 4 bases from J, with 7 bases in between. The CDR3 loop reads CASSFGQGANVLTF. In DNA form, the CDR3 reads TGTGCCAGCAGCTTCGGGCAAGGGGCCAACGTCCTGACTTTC.

V gene TRBV20-1 combines with J gene TRBJ2-3, with D uncertain. Germline CDR1 reads DFQATT; CDR2 reads SNEGSKA (reference sequence). The CDR3 sequence is 11 residues long. The V gene lost 1 base and the J gene lost 4 bases, with 3 bases spanning the gap. CDR3 sequence: CSARGPDTQYF. Here the CDR3 DNA reads TGCAGTGCTAGAGGGCCAGATACGCAGTATTTT.